The clone carrying this T cell receptor beta chain turned up a few times. Its antigen is as yet unknown. These data belong to a study of T-cell memory formation after mild COVID-19. Across the study: Most TCR clusters belonged to a single donor. Study-level findings and limits: There was a balanced CD4/CD8 profile in clones contracting day 15 to 85, and later expanders leaned CD4+. Pre-infection memory held some responding clones, suggesting pre-existing cross-reactive T cells responded. Contracting CD4+ clones sat mainly in CM and EM; CD8+ in EMRA.

V trimming: 7 bases; J trimming: 1 base; junction bases outside the gene matches: 8. Germline V gene sequence: CDR1 SGHRS, CDR2 YFSETQ. This CDR3 has 16 residues. TCRdb fed the 5' RACE reads into MiXCR, producing one record per CDR3 protein. The sample has about 440,000 distinct CDR3 sequences, approximately 20% seen once. The chain couples TRBV5-1 to TRBJ2-2; 9 bases line up with TRBD2. The source is an adult woman who had mild COVID-19 (a few samples of this study predate the infection). Cell type and time point are not known. The sequencing input was PBMCs or a T cell subset sorted from them (not recorded which). The CDR3 spells CASRSRLAENTGELFF. Written as DNA, the CDR3 is TGCGCCAGCCGGTCCCGACTAGCGGAGAACACCGGGGAGCTGTTTTTT.